Listed here are 7 T cell receptor beta chains from one sample, sequenced in a study of radiotherapy plus CTLA-4 blockade in lung cancer. TCRdb keeps only in-frame clones here, not all; method: immunoSEQ multiplex PCR. The sample lists 50,000 to 60,000 clones, 70% to 85% seen once, with more than 5.5% in the top ten. Sequences were derived from peripheral blood, sampled from a patient treated with radiotherapy plus ipilimumab. The origin of the receptors is a human donor with non-small cell lung cancer whose response to radiotherapy plus ipilimumab could not be evaluated.

The sample holds one count of this clone. The V gene is TRBV28, the J gene TRBJ2-4; TRBD1 aligns across 8 bases. The germline gives CDR1 MDHEN, CDR2 SYDVKM. The junction had 6 bases not matched to a gene; V was cut back by 7 bases and J by 1 base. The length of the CDR3 is 15 residues. CDR3 sequence: CASKSGGPAKNIQYF. The CDR3 DNA reads TGTGCCAGCAAGTCAGGGGGCCCGGCCAAAAACATTCAGTACTTC.

The chain joins TRBV5-1 to TRBJ1-5; 7 positions agree with TRBD1. Germline lookup yields CDR1 SGHRS and CDR2 YFSETQ. V shed 4 bases, J shed 6 bases, and the junction held 10 bases outside the gene matches. There are 15 residues in the CDR3. Here the CDR3 DNA reads TGCGCCAGCAGCGACGGGACAGACGGTATTCAGCCCCAGCATTTT. Protein product: CASSDGTDGIQPQHF. Full variable domain (remainder filled in from reference TRBV5-1 and TRBJ1-5): KAGVTQTPRYLIKTRGQQVTLSCSPISGHRSVSWYQQTPGQGLQFLFEYFSETQRNKGNFPGRFSGRQFSNSRSEMNVSTLELGDSALYLCASSDGTDGIQPQHFGDGTRLSIL.

The chain couples TRBV19 to TRBJ2-1, with 7 bases lining up with TRBD2. CDR1 LNHDA and CDR2 SQIVND come from the germline V gene (reference sequence). V dropped 7 bases and J dropped 0; count of bases not matched to a gene: 12. The CDR3 sequence is 17 residues long. CDR3 sequence: CASTSWGGSSSYNEQFF. The CDR3 DNA is TGTGCCAGTACTTCCTGGGGGGGGTCAAGCTCCTACAATGAGCAGTTCTTC.

CDR3 protein: CASSVGPERGLRGYF. The CDR3 DNA reads TGTGCCAGCAGCGTAGGACCCGAACGGGGACTCCGGGGGTATTTT. The chain joins TRBV9 to TRBJ2-3; D is possibly TRBD2 (6 bases). This CDR3 region has 15 residues. The germline V gene has CDR1 SGDLS and CDR2 YYNGEE. The germline V and J ends were trimmed by 0 bases and 14 bases, with 22 bases remaining between them.

V usage is TRBV2 and J usage is TRBJ1-2; perhaps TRBD1 as D (5 bases). The CDR3 extends over 13 amino acids. Trimming cost V 5 bases and J 3 bases, with 10 bases left between them. Germline V CDR1 and CDR2: SNHLY, FYNNEI. The CDR3 sequence: CASSQEGYYGYTF. Written as DNA, the CDR3 is TGTGCCAGCAGTCAGGAGGGGTACTATGGCTACACCTTC.

The chain has TRBV5-4 and TRBJ2-3, with a possible D match to TRBD2 (7 bases). From germline, CDR1 is SGHNT and CDR2 YYREEE (reference sequence). The CDR3 has 15 residues. V was pared by 4 bases and J by 5 bases, with 17 bases between. CDR3 in amino acids: CASSQGGAVGDTQYF. DNA for the CDR3: TGTGCCAGCAGCCAAGGGGGGGCCGTCGGAGATACGCAGTATTTT.

The chain combines TRBV9 with TRBJ2-5; TRBD2 might be the D (5 bases). CDR3 length equals 14 residues. The germline CDR1 and CDR2 sequences are SGDLS and YYNGEE. Trimming cost V 3 bases and J 4 bases, with 13 bases left between them. CDR3 residues: CASSASPSLETQYF. The CDR3, as DNA: TGTGCCAGCAGCGCCTCTCCTAGCCTAGAGACCCAGTACTTC.